The next 32 T cell receptor beta chains were all read from a single sample in a study of spatial heterogeneity in lung cancer. Whole-study results and caveats: Mutation counts in tumors were tracked by counts of expanded intratumoral alpha and beta TCRs.

Each CDR3 protein is one row after TCRdb ran MiXCR on the 5' RACE reads. The sample has roughly 18,000 distinct CDR3 sequences; more than 6.5% are singletons. No antigen is known for these receptors. Regarding time point: sample taken at primary tumor resection. The sequences come from lung tumor tissue, collected at surgery. The receptors originated from a female donor with early-stage non-small cell lung cancer.

About this clonotype: One base away lies a much larger clone, so this may be a sequencing read error. V usage is TRBV11-2 and J usage is TRBJ2-3, with TRBD1 matching 8 bases. Germline loops: CDR1 SGHAT, CDR2 FQNNGV. The CDR3 has 17 amino acids. The CDR3 nucleotides read TGTGCCAGCAGCCCTTCCCAACGGACAGGGTCCACAGATATGCAGTATTTT. Its translation: CASSPSQRTGSTDMQYF.

Many counts were recorded for this clonotype. V gene TRBV11-3 combines with J gene TRBJ2-5; D gene uncertain. Trimming shortened V by 4 bases and J by 4 bases, and 10 bases separated the two germline ends. Germline lookup yields CDR1 SGHNT and CDR2 YENEEA. The length of the CDR3 is 13 residues. The CDR3 DNA is TGTGCCAGCAGCTCTCGGAAGGGAGAGACCCAGTACTTC. Residues: CASSSRKGETQYF. Variable domain in full (rest from reference TRBV11-3 and TRBJ2-5): EAGVVQSPRYKIIEKKQPVAFWCNPISGHNTLYWYLQNLGQGPELLIRYENEEAVDDSQLPKDRFSAERLKGVDSTLKIQPAELGDSAVYLCASSSRKGETQYFGPGTRLLVL.

This clonotype appeared many times. The V call is TRBV6-2 or TRBV6-3, the J call TRBJ2-5; D is unclear. The ends were cut back, 7 bases at V and 1 base at J, with 7 bases in the middle. The CDR3 is 12 amino acids. Germline values: CDR1 MNHEY, CDR2 SVGEGT. DNA of the CDR3: TGTGCCAGCACGGCGGTCCAAGAGACCCAGTACTTC. This encodes CASTAVQETQYF.

This clonotype was observed at least ten times. The chain carries TRBV7-9 and TRBJ1-1; D may be TRBD1 (5 bases). The CDR3 totals 13 residues. Per germline, CDR1 SEHNR and CDR2 FQNEAQ (reference sequence). V dropped 5 bases and J dropped 7 bases, with 14 bases sitting between them. The CDR3 region is CASSRTGGLEAFF. The DNA for the CDR3 is TGTGCCAGCAGCCGGACGGGGGGACTTGAAGCTTTCTTT. Complete variable domain (other parts from reference TRBV7-9 and TRBJ1-1): DTGVSQNPRHKITKRGQNVTFRCDPISEHNRLYWYRQTLGQGPEFLTYFQNEAQLEKSRLLSDRFSAERPKGSFSTLEIQRTEQGDSAMYLCASSRTGGLEAFFGQGTRLTVV.

This clonotype has at least ten counts. The chain employs TRBV29-1 and TRBJ2-7, with D perhaps given as TRBD1 or TRBD2 (5 bases each). V dropped 6 bases and J dropped 3 bases, with 18 bases sitting between them. Germline loops: CDR1 SQVTM, CDR2 ANQGSEA. The CDR3 length is 14 residues. CDR3 in DNA: TGCAGCGTGGCCGGGACCCTAGGCGGCTACGAGCAGTACTTC. It translates to CSVAGTLGGYEQYF.

This clonotype was recorded many times. This chain links TRBV7-3 with TRBJ2-1; D perhaps matches TRBD1 (5 bases). The CDR3 extends over 16 amino acids. The V gene lost 2 bases and the J gene lost 3 bases, with 14 bases spanning the gap. The germline V gene has CDR1 SGHTA and CDR2 FQGTGA. DNA for the CDR3: TGTGCCAGCAGCTTATGGGCAGGGAAGGGCTACAATGAGCAGTTCTTC. Translated: CASSLWAGKGYNEQFF.

Many counts were recorded for this clonotype. The gene calls are TRBV6-6 and TRBJ1-1, with 9 bases identical to TRBD1. This CDR3 contains 15 residues. The germline V gene encodes CDR1 MNHNY and CDR2 SVGAGI (reference sequence). V was pared by 7 bases and J by 0 bases, with 6 bases of the junction left unmatched. DNA of the CDR3: TGTGCCAGCACTAGGGACAGGGTCTTGAACACTGAAGCTTTCTTT. Translation gives CASTRDRVLNTEAFF.

This clonotype was picked up many times. V and J are TRBV20-1 and TRBJ2-7, with D uncertain. This CDR3 has 14 residues. The V gene's germline CDR1 is DFQATT and CDR2 SNEGSKA (reference sequence). Trimming pared 6 bases from V and 0 bases from J, leaving 15 bases between. CDR3 nucleotide sequence: TGCAGTGCAACAAGGCGGCAGAACTCCTACGAGCAGTACTTC. Translated, it gives CSATRRQNSYEQYF.

This clonotype was seen many times. The chain joins TRBV9 to TRBJ1-6; D uncertain. CDR3 length: 14 residues. The germline V gene has CDR1 SGDLS and CDR2 YYNGEE. Trimming shortened V by 2 bases and J by 6 bases, and 9 bases separated the two germline ends. CDR3 residues: CASSVGQTNSPLHF. Here the CDR3 DNA reads TGTGCCAGCAGCGTGGGCCAGACTAATTCACCCCTCCACTTT.

Comments on this clonotype: A much more abundant neighbour one base away suggests this may be a read error. The genes are TRBV6-1 and TRBJ1-5, with D possibly matching TRBD1 (5 bases). Germline V gene data show CDR1 as MNHNS and CDR2 as SASEGT. The CDR3 contains 16 residues. The CDR3 region is CASSVGGWDSDQPQHF. CDR3 nucleotides: TGTGCCAGCAGTGTCGGGGGATGGGATAGCGATCAGCCCCAGCATTTT.

This clonotype was seen ten or more times. This chain's CDR3 is CASQRTGNYEQYF. CDR3 DNA: TGTGCCAGCCAGAGGACAGGGAACTACGAGCAGTACTTC. The rearrangement joins TRBV2 to TRBJ2-7; TRBD1 agrees at 8 bases. The CDR3 loop spans 13 amino acids. CDR1 SNHLY and CDR2 FYNNEI come from the germline V gene. J gave up 3 bases and V 8 bases, and 6 bases lay outside the gene matches.

This clonotype qualifies as medium-sized. This chain uses TRBV7-3 with TRBJ2-2; tentative D call: TRBD2 (6 bases). CDR3 length: 16 amino acids. V was clipped by 1 base and J by 6 bases, with 15 bases between them. Germline lookup yields CDR1 SGHTA and CDR2 FQGTGA. The CDR3 loop is CASSLNAGFKAGELFF. The DNA of the CDR3 is TGTGCCAGCAGCTTAAATGCGGGGTTTAAAGCCGGGGAGCTGTTTTTT.

This clonotype was seen many times. V usage is TRBV2 and J usage is TRBJ2-2; 8 bases fit TRBD1. The ends lost 2 bases at V and 4 bases at J; junction bases unmatched: 3. CDR1 is SNHLY and CDR2 is FYNNEI in the germline V gene. The CDR3 covers 15 residues. This CDR3 reads CASSETTGATGELFF. CDR3 DNA sequence: TGTGCCAGCAGTGAAACGACAGGGGCCACCGGGGAGCTGTTTTTT.

This clonotype was recorded at least ten times. V gene TRBV28 combines with J gene TRBJ2-5, with D maybe TRBD2 (6 bases). The CDR3 is 14 residues long. V was trimmed by 6 bases and J by 1 base, leaving 12 bases between them. Germline V gene sequence: CDR1 MDHEN, CDR2 SYDVKM. CDR3 coding DNA: TGTGCCAGCAGAACTCCCGGGGGCCAAGAGACCCAGTACTTC. Protein product: CASRTPGGQETQYF.

This clonotype was seen repeatedly, ten times or more. The chain uses TRBV20-1 and TRBJ1-4, with D possibly matching TRBD1 (6 bases). The CDR3 is 15 residues long. Trimming stripped 3 bases from V and 4 bases from J, with 15 bases between. CDR1 is DFQATT and CDR2 is SNEGSKA in the germline V gene (reference sequence). This CDR3 is CSASFETGLNEKLFF. CDR3 nucleotide sequence: TGCAGTGCTAGTTTCGAGACAGGTCTTAATGAAAAACTGTTTTTT.

This clonotype showed up just a few times. The rearrangement joins TRBV7-2 to TRBJ2-2; TRBD1 matches 8 bases. With 4 bases clipped from V and 6 bases from J, the junction kept 7 bases outside the gene matches. The length of the CDR3 is 15 residues. Looked up from germline, CDR1 is SGHTA and CDR2 is FQGNSA. Here the CDR3 reads CASSWQGAQAGELFF. CDR3 DNA sequence: TGTGCCAGCAGCTGGCAGGGGGCGCAGGCCGGGGAGCTGTTTTTT. The variable domain in full, completed from reference TRBV7-2 and TRBJ2-2, reads GAGVSQSPSNKVTEKGKDVELRCDPISGHTALYWYRQSLGQGLEFLIYFQGNSAPDKSGLPSDRFSAERTGGSVSTLTIQRTQQEDSAVYLCASSWQGAQAGELFFGEGSRLTVL.

This clonotype was observed a few times. Here the CDR3 reads CASSRGETQYF. The CDR3 nucleotides read TGTGCCAGCAGCCGGGGTGAGACCCAGTACTTC. J is TRBJ2-5 and V is TRBV2; D is perhaps TRBD2 (5 bases). Germline loops: CDR1 SNHLY, CDR2 FYNNEI. The V end lost 6 bases, the J end lost 5 bases, and 7 bases lay between the germline ends. CDR3 length: 11 residues.

This clonotype has at least ten counts. The chain has TRBV9 and TRBJ2-1, with D perhaps TRBD1 or TRBD2 (6 bases each). The CDR3 sequence is 15 residues long. V was shortened by 0 bases and J by 9 bases, with 16 bases between the two germline ends. Germline CDR1 is SGDLS and CDR2 is YYNGEE. The CDR3 is CASSVAGGAGSEQFF. CDR3 nucleotide sequence: TGTGCCAGCAGCGTAGCCGGGGGCGCAGGTAGTGAGCAGTTCTTC.

The chain recombines TRBV24-1 with TRBJ2-1; D uncertain. Trimming shortened V by 6 bases and J by 5 bases, and 7 bases separated the two germline ends. The CDR3 extends over 12 amino acids. Germline-derived CDR1 and CDR2 are KGHDR and SFDVKD. CDR3 in amino acids: CATSRRDNEQFF. In DNA form, the CDR3 reads TGTGCCACCAGTCGCCGGGACAATGAGCAGTTCTTC.

The V gene is TRBV9, the J gene TRBJ1-5; 9 positions match TRBD1. There are 14 residues in the CDR3. Trimming at V came to 4 bases and at J to 5 bases, leaving 4 bases not matched to a gene. Looked up from germline, CDR1 is SGDLS and CDR2 is YYNGEE. The CDR3 spells CASSLQGADQPQHF. In DNA, the CDR3 is TGTGCCAGCAGCCTACAGGGGGCGGATCAGCCCCAGCATTTT.

The sample holds many counts of this clonotype. This chain links TRBV12-3 or TRBV12-4 with TRBJ2-5; no firm D call. The CDR3 is 13 residues long. V lost 4 bases to trimming and J lost 1 base, with 7 bases between them. CDR3 region: CASSSLVQETQYF. CDR3 coding DNA: TGTGCCAGCAGTTCCTTAGTCCAAGAGACCCAGTACTTC.

In its sample, this clonotype was seen a few times. The chain couples TRBV5-1 to TRBJ1-1; no definite D call. Germline CDR1 reads SGHRS; CDR2 reads YFSETQ. The CDR3 loop spans 15 amino acids. V dropped 2 bases and J dropped 0 bases, with 11 bases sitting between them. The CDR3 loop is CASSLSQTLNTEAFF. The CDR3 nucleotides read TGCGCCAGCAGCTTATCACAGACGTTGAACACTGAAGCTTTCTTT.

The rearrangement uses TRBV29-1 and TRBJ1-2; a weak D match, TRBD1 (5 bases). With 6 bases removed from V and 10 bases from J, the gap between germline ends came to 12 bases. Per the germline V gene, CDR1 is SQVTM and CDR2 is ANQGSEA. This CDR3 has 10 residues. The CDR3 here is CSVEETVYTF. The CDR3 nucleotides read TGCAGCGTAGAGGAGACAGTCTACACCTTC.

This clonotype has at least ten counts. The V gene is TRBV4-1, the J gene TRBJ1-1; D gene unclear. Per germline, CDR1 MGHRA and CDR2 YSYEKL. This CDR3 has 12 amino acids. Trimming removed 0 bases at V and 9 bases at J, with 8 bases between. The CDR3 DNA reads TGCGCCAGCAGCCAAGATTGTCTGCAAGCTTTCTTT. This translates into CASSQDCLQAFF.

This clonotype was detected ten times or more. The genes are TRBV27 and TRBJ2-7; no firm D call. Germline V lookup: CDR1 MNHEY, CDR2 SMNVEV (reference sequence). This CDR3 has 14 amino acids. V was clipped by 6 bases and J by 6 bases, with 18 bases between them. The CDR3 here is CASRSAADLTEQYF. The CDR3 DNA follows: TGTGCCAGCAGGTCGGCAGCCGACTTGACCGAGCAGTACTTC.

The chain uses TRBV4-2 and TRBJ2-3, with D tentatively TRBD1 or TRBD2 (7 bases each). CDR3 length: 18 amino acids. Between the trimmed V and J ends, which lost 3 bases and 0 bases, there was a span of 19 bases. Germline-derived CDR1 and CDR2 are LGHNA and YNFKEQ. The CDR3 DNA is TGTGCCAGCAGCCACCTGGCGGGGAGGGGGCCTAGCACAGATACGCAGTATTTT. Protein sequence: CASSHLAGRGPSTDTQYF.

This clonotype has a count of ten or more. The V gene is TRBV19, the J gene TRBJ2-7; D unresolved. The V and J ends lost 9 bases and 7 bases respectively, with 13 bases between them. Germline lookup yields CDR1 LNHDA and CDR2 SQIVND (reference sequence). CDR3 length: 11 amino acids. The CDR3 region has the DNA TGTGCCAGACACCTCCCCTCGGAGCAGTACTTC. Protein sequence: CARHLPSEQYF.

This clonotype was picked up many times. V and J are TRBV28 and TRBJ2-3; D is perhaps TRBD1 or TRBD2 (6 bases each). CDR3 size: 18 residues. Germline V lookup: CDR1 MDHEN, CDR2 SYDVKM. With 3 bases removed from V and 1 base from J, the gap between germline ends came to 20 bases. CDR3 region: CASSFWSEGGTGTDTQYF. In DNA, the CDR3 is TGTGCCAGCAGTTTCTGGTCGGAGGGGGGCACAGGCACAGATACGCAGTATTTT.

This clonotype was picked up one time. This clone may be a read error of a much larger clone one base away. The V and J genes are TRBV4-2 and TRBJ2-5; D uncertain. The CDR3 totals 12 residues. Germline V gives CDR1 LGHNA, CDR2 YNFKEQ. The CDR3 protein is CAGSQDGQTQYF. The CDR3 DNA reads as TGTGCCGGCAGCCAAGATGGCCAGACCCAGTACTTC.

The chain employs TRBV11-2 and TRBJ2-5, with D perhaps TRBD2 (6 bases). The CDR3 loop spans 14 amino acids. Trimming shortened V by 0 bases and J by 7 bases, and 12 bases separated the two germline ends. CDR1 SGHAT and CDR2 FQNNGV come from the germline V gene. Written as DNA, the CDR3 is TGTGCCAGCAGCTTAGAGGTGGGGCGGGGGACCCAGTACTTC. Encoded protein: CASSLEVGRGTQYF.

This clonotype was picked up many times. The chain joins TRBV5-1 to TRBJ2-1; tentative D call: TRBD2 (7 bases). The CDR3 consists of 15 residues. Germline-derived CDR1 and CDR2 are SGHRS and YFSETQ. V dropped 1 base and J dropped 6 bases, with 14 bases sitting between them. The CDR3 is CASSLWGGAANEQFF. CDR3 DNA: TGCGCCAGCAGCTTGTGGGGGGGCGCAGCCAATGAGCAGTTCTTC.

This clonotype turned up a few times. V and J are TRBV9 and TRBJ2-3, with D possibly TRBD1 on 6 matching bases. Germline CDR1 is SGDLS and CDR2 is YYNGEE. The CDR3 contains 17 residues. The V end was cut by 0 bases, the J end by 2 bases, with 16 bases between. The CDR3 here is CASSVEGGSAFTDTQYF. The CDR3 DNA reads as TGTGCCAGCAGCGTAGAAGGGGGTAGCGCGTTCACAGATACGCAGTATTTT.